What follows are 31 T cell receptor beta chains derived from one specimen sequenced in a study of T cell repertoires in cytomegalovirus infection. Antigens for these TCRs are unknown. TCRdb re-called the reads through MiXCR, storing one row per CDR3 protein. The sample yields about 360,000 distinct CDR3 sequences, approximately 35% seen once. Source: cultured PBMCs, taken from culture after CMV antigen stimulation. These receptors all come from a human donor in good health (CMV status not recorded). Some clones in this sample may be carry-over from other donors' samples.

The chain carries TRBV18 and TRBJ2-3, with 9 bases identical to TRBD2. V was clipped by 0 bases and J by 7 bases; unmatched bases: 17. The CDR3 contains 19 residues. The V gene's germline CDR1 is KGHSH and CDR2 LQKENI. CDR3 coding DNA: TGTGCCAGCTCACCACCGAAGAGATCCAGACTAGCGGAGCCTAATACGCAGTATTTT. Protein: CASSPPKRSRLAEPNTQYF.

CDR3 in amino acids: CASSIVVRDRLQAFF. The CDR3 bases are TGTGCCAGTAGTATAGTCGTCCGGGACAGACTACAAGCTTTCTTT. This chain uses TRBV19 with TRBJ1-1; 7 nucleotides align to TRBD1. This CDR3 spans 15 amino acids. Germline lookup yields CDR1 LNHDA and CDR2 SQIVND (reference sequence). J was trimmed by 9 bases and V by 1 base; bases with no gene match: 11.

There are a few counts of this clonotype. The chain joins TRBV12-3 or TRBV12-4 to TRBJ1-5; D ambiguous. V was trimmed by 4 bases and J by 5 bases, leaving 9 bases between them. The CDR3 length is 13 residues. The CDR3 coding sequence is TGTGCCAGCAGTTCCCTGGGCGATCAGCCCCAGCATTTT. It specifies CASSSLGDQPQHF.

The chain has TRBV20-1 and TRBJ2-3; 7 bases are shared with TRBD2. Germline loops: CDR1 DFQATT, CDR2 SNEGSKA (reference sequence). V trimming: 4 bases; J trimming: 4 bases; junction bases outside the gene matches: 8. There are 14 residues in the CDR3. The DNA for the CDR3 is TGCAGTGCTACCGAGCGGGGCCCCGCAGATACGCAGTATTTT. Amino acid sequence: CSATERGPADTQYF.

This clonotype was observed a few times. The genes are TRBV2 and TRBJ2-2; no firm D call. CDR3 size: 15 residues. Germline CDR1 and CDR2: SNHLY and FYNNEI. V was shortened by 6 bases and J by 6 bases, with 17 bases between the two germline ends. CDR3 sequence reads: CASRKETLRPGELFF. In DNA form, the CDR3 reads TGTGCCAGCAGGAAGGAGACACTCCGACCCGGGGAGCTGTTTTTT.

CDR3 sequence: CASSPDRLGGNQPQHF. The CDR3 DNA follows: TGTGCCAGCAGCCCCGACAGATTGGGAGGCAATCAGCCCCAGCATTTT. The V call is TRBV11-2, the J call TRBJ1-5, with D possibly being TRBD1 (5 bases). V lost 5 bases and J 2 bases, leaving 16 bases between the germline ends. The CDR3 runs to 16 residues. Germline V CDR1 and CDR2: SGHAT, FQNNGV.

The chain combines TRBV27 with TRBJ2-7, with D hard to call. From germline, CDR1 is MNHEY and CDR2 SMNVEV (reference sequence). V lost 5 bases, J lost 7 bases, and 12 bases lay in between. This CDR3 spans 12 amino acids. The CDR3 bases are TGTGCCAGCAGTCCCGGGTCGACAGAGCAGTACTTC. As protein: CASSPGSTEQYF.

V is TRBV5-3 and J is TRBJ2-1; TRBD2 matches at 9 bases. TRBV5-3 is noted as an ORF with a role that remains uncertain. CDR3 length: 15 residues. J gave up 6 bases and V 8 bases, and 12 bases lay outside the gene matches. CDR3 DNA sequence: TGTGCCAGCAGTCGCACCCTAGCGGGGTTCAATGAGCAGTTCTTC. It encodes CASSRTLAGFNEQFF.

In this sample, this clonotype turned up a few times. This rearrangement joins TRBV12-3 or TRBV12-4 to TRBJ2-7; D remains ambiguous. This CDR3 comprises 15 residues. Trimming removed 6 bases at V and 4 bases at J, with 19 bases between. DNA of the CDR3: TGTGCCAGCAGACATGACACTGAACTCTTTTACGAGCAGTACGTC. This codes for CASRHDTELFYEQYV.

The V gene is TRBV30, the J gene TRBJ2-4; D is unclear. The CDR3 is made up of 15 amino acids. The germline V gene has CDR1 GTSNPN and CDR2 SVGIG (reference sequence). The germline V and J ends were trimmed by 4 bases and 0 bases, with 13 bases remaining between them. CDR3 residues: CAWKGQSLAKNIQYF. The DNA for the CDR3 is TGTGCCTGGAAAGGGCAGAGCTTAGCCAAAAACATTCAGTACTTC.

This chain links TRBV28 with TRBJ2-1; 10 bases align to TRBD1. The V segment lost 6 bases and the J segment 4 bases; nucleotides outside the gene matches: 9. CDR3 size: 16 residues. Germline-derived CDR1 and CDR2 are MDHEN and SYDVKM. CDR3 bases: TGTGCCAGCAGCGAACCCCGGACAGGGGGGTACAATGAGCAGTTCTTC. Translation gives CASSEPRTGGYNEQFF. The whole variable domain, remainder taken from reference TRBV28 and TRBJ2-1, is DVKVTQSSRYLVKRTGEKVFLECVQDMDHENMFWYRQDPGLGLRLIYFSYDVKMKEKGDIPEGYSVSREKKERFSLILESASTNQTSMYLCASSEPRTGGYNEQFFGPGTRLTVL.

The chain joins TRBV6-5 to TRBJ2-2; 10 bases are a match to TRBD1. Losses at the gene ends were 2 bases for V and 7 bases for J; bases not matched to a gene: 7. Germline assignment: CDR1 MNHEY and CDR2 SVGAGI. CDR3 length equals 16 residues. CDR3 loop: CASSYDGQGVIGELFF. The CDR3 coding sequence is TGTGCCAGCAGTTACGATGGACAGGGGGTGATCGGGGAGCTGTTTTTT.

The CDR3 sequence: CASRNMGLAGGSNEQFF. In DNA, the CDR3 is TGTGCCAGCAGAAACATGGGACTAGCGGGAGGATCGAATGAGCAGTTCTTC. The chain employs TRBV28 and TRBJ2-1, with 15 bases fitting TRBD2. After removal of 6 bases from V and 7 bases from J, the junction contained 10 bases not matched to a gene. This CDR3 is 17 amino acids long. CDR1 MDHEN and CDR2 SYDVKM come from the germline V gene. Looking up the rest from reference TRBV28 and TRBJ2-1 gives the full variable domain: DVKVTQSSRYLVKRTGEKVFLECVQDMDHENMFWYRQDPGLGLRLIYFSYDVKMKEKGDIPEGYSVSREKKERFSLILESASTNQTSMYLCASRNMGLAGGSNEQFFGPGTRLTVL.

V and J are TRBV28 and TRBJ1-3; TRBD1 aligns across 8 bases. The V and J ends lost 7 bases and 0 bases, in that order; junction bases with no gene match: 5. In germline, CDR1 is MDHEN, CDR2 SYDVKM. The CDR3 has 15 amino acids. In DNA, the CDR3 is TGTGCCAGCACGAGACAGGGGCACTCTGGAAACACCATATATTTT. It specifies CASTRQGHSGNTIYF.

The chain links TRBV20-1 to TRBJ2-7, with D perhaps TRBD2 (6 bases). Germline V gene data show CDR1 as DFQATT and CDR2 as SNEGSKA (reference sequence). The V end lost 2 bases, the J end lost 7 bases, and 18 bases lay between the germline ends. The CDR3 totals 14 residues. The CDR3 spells CSARITGRREEQYF. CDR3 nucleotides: TGCAGTGCTAGAATAACCGGGAGACGGGAGGAGCAGTACTTC.

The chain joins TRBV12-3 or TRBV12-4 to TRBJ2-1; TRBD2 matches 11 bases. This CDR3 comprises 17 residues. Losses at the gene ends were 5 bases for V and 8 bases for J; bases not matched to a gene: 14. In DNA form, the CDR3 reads TGTGCCAGCAGTCCAAAAACTAGCGGGAGCGGTATCCATGAGCAGTTCTTC. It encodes CASSPKTSGSGIHEQFF.

The CDR3, as DNA: TGTGCCAGCAGTTTATCTAACAGGGCAGCAACTAATGAAAAACTGTTTTTT. Translation: CASSLSNRAATNEKLFF. This chain joins TRBV27 and TRBJ1-4; D is possibly TRBD1 (6 bases). The CDR3 has 17 amino acids. Trimming left V 0 bases short and J 0 bases short, with 11 bases between. Per germline, CDR1 MNHEY and CDR2 SMNVEV (reference sequence). The full variable domain, rest sourced from reference TRBV27 and TRBJ1-4, is EAQVTQNPRYLITVTGKKLTVTCSQNMNHEYMSWYRQDPGLGLRQIYYSMNVEVTDKGDVPEGYKVSRKEKRNFPLILESPSPNQTSLYFCASSLSNRAATNEKLFFGSGTQLSVL.

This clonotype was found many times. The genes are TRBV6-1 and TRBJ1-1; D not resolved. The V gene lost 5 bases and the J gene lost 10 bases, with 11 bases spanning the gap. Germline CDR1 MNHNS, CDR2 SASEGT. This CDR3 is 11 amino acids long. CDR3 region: CASSTTPGAFF. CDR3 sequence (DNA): TGTGCCAGCAGTACTACCCCAGGAGCTTTCTTT.

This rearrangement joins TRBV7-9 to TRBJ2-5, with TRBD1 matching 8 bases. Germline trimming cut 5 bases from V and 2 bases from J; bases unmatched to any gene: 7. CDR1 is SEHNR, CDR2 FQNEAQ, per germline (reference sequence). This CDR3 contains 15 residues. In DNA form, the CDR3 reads TGTGCCAGCAGCCCGCCGACAGGGGAACAAGAGACCCAGTACTTC. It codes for CASSPPTGEQETQYF.

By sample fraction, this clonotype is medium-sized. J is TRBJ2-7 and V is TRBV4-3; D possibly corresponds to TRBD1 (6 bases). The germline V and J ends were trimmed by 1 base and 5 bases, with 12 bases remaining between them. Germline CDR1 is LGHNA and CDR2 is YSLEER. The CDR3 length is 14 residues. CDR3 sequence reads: CASSQGIRGNEQYV. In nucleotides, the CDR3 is TGCGCCAGCAGCCAAGGGATAAGGGGGAACGAGCAGTACGTC.

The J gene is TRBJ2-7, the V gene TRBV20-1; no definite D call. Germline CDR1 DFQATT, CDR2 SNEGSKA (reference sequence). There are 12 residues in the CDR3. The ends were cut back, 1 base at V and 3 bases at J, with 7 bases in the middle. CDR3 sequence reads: CSARGSSYEQYF. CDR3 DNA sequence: TGCAGTGCTAGAGGCAGTAGCTACGAGCAGTACTTC.

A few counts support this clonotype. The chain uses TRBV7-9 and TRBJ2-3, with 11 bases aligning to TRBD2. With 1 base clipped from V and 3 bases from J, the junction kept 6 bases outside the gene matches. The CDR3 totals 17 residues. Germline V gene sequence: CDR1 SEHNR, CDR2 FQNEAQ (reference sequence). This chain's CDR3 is CASSLDWASGRTDTQYF. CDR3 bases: TGTGCCAGCAGCTTAGATTGGGCTAGCGGGAGGACAGATACGCAGTATTTT. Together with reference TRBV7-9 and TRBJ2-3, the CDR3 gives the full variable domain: DTGVSQNPRHKITKRGQNVTFRCDPISEHNRLYWYRQTLGQGPEFLTYFQNEAQLEKSRLLSDRFSAERPKGSFSTLEIQRTEQGDSAMYLCASSLDWASGRTDTQYFGPGTRLTVL.

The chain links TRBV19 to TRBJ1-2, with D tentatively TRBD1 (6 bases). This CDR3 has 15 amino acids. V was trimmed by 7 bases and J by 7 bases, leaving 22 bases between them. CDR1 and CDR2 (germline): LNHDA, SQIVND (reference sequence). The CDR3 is CASTLPGHDFLGYTF. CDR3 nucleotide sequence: TGTGCCAGTACCCTTCCGGGACATGATTTTCTTGGCTACACCTTC.

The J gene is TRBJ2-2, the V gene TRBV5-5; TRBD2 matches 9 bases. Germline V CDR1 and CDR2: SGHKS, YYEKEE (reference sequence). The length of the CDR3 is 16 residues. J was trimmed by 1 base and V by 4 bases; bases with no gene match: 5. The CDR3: CASSRIAGVNTGELFF. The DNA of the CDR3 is TGTGCCAGCAGCCGAATAGCGGGAGTGAACACCGGGGAGCTGTTTTTT. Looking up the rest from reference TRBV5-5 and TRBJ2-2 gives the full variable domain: DAGVTQSPTHLIKTRGQQVTLRCSPISGHKSVSWYQQVLGQGPQFIFQYYEKEERGRGNFPDRFSARQFPNYSSELNVNALLLGDSALYLCASSRIAGVNTGELFFGEGSRLTVL.

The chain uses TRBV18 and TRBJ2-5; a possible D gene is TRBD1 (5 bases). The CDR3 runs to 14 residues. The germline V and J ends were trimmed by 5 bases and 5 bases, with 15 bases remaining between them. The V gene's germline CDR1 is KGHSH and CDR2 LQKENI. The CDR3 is CASSTFDRGETQYF. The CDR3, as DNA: TGTGCCAGCTCAACCTTTGACAGAGGCGAGACCCAGTACTTC.

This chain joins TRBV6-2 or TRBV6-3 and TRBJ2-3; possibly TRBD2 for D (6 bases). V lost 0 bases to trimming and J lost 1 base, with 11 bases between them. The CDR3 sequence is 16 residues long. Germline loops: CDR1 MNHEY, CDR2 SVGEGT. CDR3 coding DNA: TGTGCCAGCAGTTACTCACCCGGGAGAGGCACAGATACGCAGTATTTT. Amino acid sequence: CASSYSPGRGTDTQYF.

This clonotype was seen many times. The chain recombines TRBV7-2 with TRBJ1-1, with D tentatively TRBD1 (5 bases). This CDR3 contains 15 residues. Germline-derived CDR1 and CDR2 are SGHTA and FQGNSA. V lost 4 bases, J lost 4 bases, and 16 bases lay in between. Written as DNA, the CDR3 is TGTGCCAGCAGCTCTCTGACAGCTCTTGGCACTGAAGCTTTCTTT. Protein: CASSSLTALGTEAFF.

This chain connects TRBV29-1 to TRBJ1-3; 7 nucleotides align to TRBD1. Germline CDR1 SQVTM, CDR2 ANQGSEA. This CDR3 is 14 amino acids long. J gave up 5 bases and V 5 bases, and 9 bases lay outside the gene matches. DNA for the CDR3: TGCAGCGTTCAAAACAGGGGAAGAAGAAACACCATATATTTT. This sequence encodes CSVQNRGRRNTIYF. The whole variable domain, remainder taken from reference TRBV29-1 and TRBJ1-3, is SAVISQKPSRDICQRGTSLTIQCQVDSQVTMMFWYRQQPGQSLTLIATANQGSEATYESGFVIDKFPISRPNLTFSTLTVSNMSPEDSSIYLCSVQNRGRRNTIYFGEGSWLTVV.

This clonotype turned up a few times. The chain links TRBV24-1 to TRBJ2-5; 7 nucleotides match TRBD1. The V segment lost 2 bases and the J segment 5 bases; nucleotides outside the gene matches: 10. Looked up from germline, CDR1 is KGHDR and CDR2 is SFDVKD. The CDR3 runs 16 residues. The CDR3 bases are TGTGCCACCAGTGATTGGAGCGAAAGGGGGCTGGAGACCCAGTACTTC. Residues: CATSDWSERGLETQYF.

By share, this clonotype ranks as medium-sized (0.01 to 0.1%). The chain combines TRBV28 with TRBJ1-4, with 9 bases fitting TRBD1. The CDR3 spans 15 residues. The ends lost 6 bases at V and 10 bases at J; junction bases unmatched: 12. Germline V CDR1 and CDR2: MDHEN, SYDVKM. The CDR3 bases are TGTGCCAGCAGCGGGGGGACAGGGTTTAGAGCAAAACTGTTTTTT. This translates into CASSGGTGFRAKLFF.

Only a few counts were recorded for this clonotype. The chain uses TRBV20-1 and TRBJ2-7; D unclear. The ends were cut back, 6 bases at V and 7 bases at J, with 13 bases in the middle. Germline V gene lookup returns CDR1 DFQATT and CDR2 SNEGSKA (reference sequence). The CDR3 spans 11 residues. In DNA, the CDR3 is TGCAGTGCCGCACAGCGTGGGGAGCAGTACTTC. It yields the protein CSAAQRGEQYF.